The 27 T cell receptor beta chains reported below all come from one sample, sequenced in a study of shared clonotypes between healthy human individuals. Positive CCR7 selection of CD45RO-negative cells yielded the naive CD8 cells, and terminally differentiated effector memory CD45RA+ cells were excluded. Repertoires were generated with immunoSEQ multiplex PCR, while TCRdb's copy carries only in-frame clones and drops some. The repertoire holds roughly 850,000 clones, with about 97% as singletons. Sequencing was done on a sample of naive CD8+ T cells sorted from blood. The receptors were sampled from a man aged 25 to 45 in good health.

This clone appeared a single time. The chain carries TRBV27 and TRBJ2-7; possible D gene TRBD1, 7 bases. V shed 10 bases and J shed 5 bases, with 18 bases lying between them. This CDR3 is 13 amino acids long. CDR1 and CDR2 from the germline V gene are MNHEY and SMNVEV (reference sequence). The chain's CDR3 is CATGGVRGDEQYF. As DNA, the CDR3 is TGTGCCACCGGGGGTGTCAGGGGGGACGAGCAGTACTTC.

Comment on this clone: One junction end disagrees with the germline gene, perhaps due to a read error. The rearrangement links TRBV7-9 to TRBJ2-1; 9 bases match TRBD1. Germline V gene lookup returns CDR1 SEHNR and CDR2 FQNEAQ (reference sequence). This CDR3 is built from 13 residues. The CDR3: CAGRDRDNNEQFF. DNA for the CDR3: TGTGCCGGCAGGGACAGGGACAACAATGAGCAGTTCTTC.

The chain joins TRBV5-5 to TRBJ2-7, with D possibly matching TRBD1 (6 bases). V was shortened by 0 bases and J by 3 bases, with 13 bases between the two germline ends. Germline-derived CDR1 and CDR2 are SGHKS and YYEKEE (reference sequence). CDR3 length equals 15 residues. The DNA of the CDR3 is TGTGCCAGCAGCTTGGATCCCGGACAGCTCTACGAGCAGTACTTC. Its translation is CASSLDPGQLYEQYF.

This clone was seen once. Other DNA sequences in this specimen translate into the identical CDR3. The chain links TRBV7-9 to TRBJ1-2; D call uncertain. The germline V gene has CDR1 SEHNR and CDR2 FQNEAQ (reference sequence). Between the trimmed V and J ends, which lost 1 base and 6 bases, there was a span of 6 bases. This CDR3 region has 12 residues. This CDR3 reads CASSLGPDGYTF. For the CDR3, the DNA is TGTGCCAGCAGCTTAGGGCCAGATGGCTACACCTTC.

The chain employs TRBV27 and TRBJ1-2; tentatively, D is TRBD1 (5 bases). This CDR3 region has 15 residues. Trimming pared 2 bases from V and 3 bases from J, leaving 13 bases between. The V gene's germline CDR1 is MNHEY and CDR2 SMNVEV (reference sequence). CDR3 protein: CASSLNSGAHYGYTF. The CDR3 nucleotides are TGTGCCAGCAGTTTAAATAGCGGGGCCCACTATGGCTACACCTTC.

Of note for this clone: In the same sample, other DNA sequences code for this CDR3. The gene calls are TRBV29-1 and TRBJ2-3; D is undetermined. The ends were cut back, 3 bases at V and 1 base at J, with 5 bases in the middle. The CDR3 contains 12 residues. The germline V gene encodes CDR1 SQVTM and CDR2 ANQGSEA. The CDR3 protein is CSVEARTDTQYF. Written as DNA, the CDR3 is TGCAGCGTTGAGGCCCGCACAGATACGCAGTATTTT.

The gene calls are TRBV19 and TRBJ2-2; 9 nucleotides agree with TRBD1. The CDR3 contains 14 residues. After removal of 5 bases from V and 9 bases from J, the junction contained 7 bases not matched to a gene. Germline CDR1 is LNHDA and CDR2 is SQIVND (reference sequence). Written as DNA, the CDR3 is TGTGCCAGTAGTTACCGGGACAGGGATAGGGAGCTGTTTTTT. Amino acids: CASSYRDRDRELFF.

The chain combines TRBV5-8 with TRBJ1-1; TRBD1 might be the D (5 bases). The germline CDR1 and CDR2 sequences are SGHTS and YDEGEE. Trimming took off 4 bases at V and 0 bases at J, with 19 bases between the two ends. The length of the CDR3 is 17 residues. CDR3 sequence reads: CASSPSEGRNMNTEAFF. CDR3 nucleotides: TGTGCCAGCAGCCCGAGTGAGGGACGGAATATGAACACTGAAGCTTTCTTT.

Only a few counts were recorded for this clone. The chain is built from TRBV6-5 and TRBJ1-1, with a weak D call TRBD1 (6 bases). The CDR3 has 15 residues. CDR1 and CDR2 (germline): MNHEY, SVGAGI. With 0 bases removed from V and 4 bases from J, the gap between germline ends came to 12 bases. In DNA, the CDR3 is TGTGCCAGCAGTTACTCGAGTACAGGGAGCACTGAAGCTTTCTTT. It codes for CASSYSSTGSTEAFF.

The chain combines TRBV5-6 with TRBJ1-5; D is uncertain. This CDR3 has 15 amino acids. In germline, CDR1 is SGHDT, CDR2 YYEEEE. V lost 0 bases and J 3 bases, leaving 10 bases between the germline ends. The CDR3 loop reads CASSLGSGVNQPQHF. Here the CDR3 DNA reads TGTGCCAGCAGCTTGGGAAGTGGGGTCAATCAGCCCCAGCATTTT.

The CDR3: CASSPPDRYSYEQYF. The CDR3 DNA follows: TGTGCCAGCAGCCCTCCGGACAGGTACTCCTACGAGCAGTACTTC. The V and J genes are TRBV7-9 and TRBJ2-7; TRBD1 aligns across 7 bases. The CDR3 contains 15 residues. V lost 5 bases, J lost 0 bases, and 7 bases stayed unmatched. The germline CDR1 and CDR2 sequences are SEHNR and FQNEAQ (reference sequence).

This clone has just one count. The J gene is TRBJ1-4, the V gene TRBV7-6, with no clear D. V was cut by 5 bases and J by 1 base, with 5 bases left in between. Germline lookup yields CDR1 SGHVS and CDR2 FNYEAQ. The CDR3 loop spans 13 amino acids. CDR3 in amino acids: CASSRETNEKLFF. The DNA of the CDR3 is TGTGCCAGCAGCCGGGAAACTAATGAAAAACTGTTTTTT.

The chain employs TRBV19 and TRBJ2-1, with a tentative D call TRBD1 (6 bases). Germline lookup yields CDR1 LNHDA and CDR2 SQIVND (reference sequence). This CDR3 comprises 15 residues. V lost 5 bases and J lost 1, with 12 bases in between. The CDR3 here is CASSSWDTSYNEQFF. Written as DNA, the CDR3 is TGTGCCAGTAGTTCCTGGGACACTTCCTACAATGAGCAGTTCTTC.

For this clone: Distinct nucleotide sequences in the sample also encode this CDR3. V usage is TRBV27 and J usage is TRBJ1-1; D is undetermined. CDR1 and CDR2 from the germline V gene are MNHEY and SMNVEV (reference sequence). This CDR3 contains 13 residues. V was shortened by 3 bases and J by 1 base, with 6 bases between the two germline ends. CDR3 DNA sequence: TGTGCCAGCAGTTTGTCCAAGAACACTGAAGCTTTCTTT. This sequence encodes CASSLSKNTEAFF.

The chain uses TRBV29-1 and TRBJ1-2; 7 nucleotides align to TRBD1. With 7 bases clipped from V and 2 bases from J, the junction kept 7 bases outside the gene matches. This CDR3 is 13 amino acids long. The V gene's germline CDR1 is SQVTM and CDR2 ANQGSEA. CDR3 residues: CSAKDRSNYGYTF. The CDR3 DNA sequence: TGCAGCGCAAAGGACAGGAGCAACTATGGCTACACCTTC.

Notes on this clone: Other DNA sequences from this sample encode an identical CDR3 as well. V is TRBV27 and J is TRBJ2-7; no definite D call. Trimming cost V 8 bases and J 0 bases, with 5 bases left between them. Germline assignment: CDR1 MNHEY and CDR2 SMNVEV (reference sequence). The length of the CDR3 is 11 residues. Here the CDR3 DNA reads TGTGCCAGCGGTCTCTCCTACGAGCAGTACTTC. Its protein is CASGLSYEQYF.

This chain links TRBV19 with TRBJ2-7, with D possibly being TRBD1 (5 bases). The CDR3 has 15 amino acids. V lost 5 bases and J lost 3, with 17 bases in between. Germline V gene sequence: CDR1 LNHDA, CDR2 SQIVND (reference sequence). The CDR3 nucleotides are TGTGCCAGTAGTCACTATGGGGCACCCCTCTACGAGCAGTACTTC. It translates to CASSHYGAPLYEQYF.

This chain uses TRBV7-9 with TRBJ1-1; TRBD1 is a possible D gene (5 bases). Germline V gene data show CDR1 as SEHNR and CDR2 as FQNEAQ (reference sequence). The V end lost 6 bases, the J end lost 2 bases, and 13 bases lay between the germline ends. This CDR3 comprises 14 residues. The CDR3 coding sequence is TGTGCCAGCAGTCTCCGACAGCCTAACACTGAAGCTTTCTTT. The encoded protein is CASSLRQPNTEAFF.

CDR3 nucleotides: TGTGCCAGTGGGGGAAACACCGGGGAGCTGTTTTTT. Translating gives CASGGNTGELFF. This rearrangement joins TRBV6-4 to TRBJ2-2; the D call may be TRBD1 or TRBD2 (5 bases each). CDR1 is MRHNA and CDR2 is SNTAGT in the germline V gene. Trimming took 9 bases from V and 2 from J, leaving 7 bases between them. The CDR3 loop spans 12 amino acids.

This rearrangement joins TRBV9 to TRBJ2-2, with TRBD2 identical over 14 bases. From germline, CDR1 is SGDLS and CDR2 YYNGEE. V gave up 4 bases and J gave up 10 bases; unmatched junction bases: 6. The CDR3 sequence is 15 residues long. The CDR3 DNA sequence: TGTGCCAGCAGCCCGGGGACTAGCGGGAGCGAGGAGCTGTTTTTT. Translated: CASSPGTSGSEELFF.

V is TRBV11-2 and J is TRBJ2-3, with D hard to call. The CDR3 extends over 14 amino acids. V was cut by 5 bases and J by 2 bases, with 11 bases left in between. Germline CDR1 reads SGHAT; CDR2 reads FQNNGV. This CDR3 reads CASSPSGITDTQYF. In DNA, the CDR3 is TGTGCCAGCAGCCCCTCCGGAATCACAGATACGCAGTATTTT.

This chain uses TRBV29-1 with TRBJ2-7, with D possibly being TRBD2 (6 bases). From germline, CDR1 is SQVTM and CDR2 ANQGSEA. This CDR3 has 14 amino acids. V was shortened by 5 bases and J by 0 bases, with 14 bases between the two germline ends. The CDR3 sequence is CSVLSGDASYEQYF. CDR3 in DNA: TGCAGCGTTCTGTCGGGAGACGCCTCCTACGAGCAGTACTTC.

The chain couples TRBV5-6 to TRBJ2-1; D possibly corresponds to TRBD2 (5 bases). The CDR3 has 15 amino acids. Looked up from germline, CDR1 is SGHDT and CDR2 is YYEEEE. Trimming took off 0 bases at V and 4 bases at J, with 11 bases between the two ends. The CDR3 protein is CASSLATDLYNEQFF. In DNA form, the CDR3 reads TGTGCCAGCAGCTTGGCTACGGACTTATACAATGAGCAGTTCTTC.

The chain joins TRBV6-5 to TRBJ1-2, with D maybe TRBD1 (5 bases). The V gene lost 0 bases and the J gene lost 7 bases, with 15 bases spanning the gap. Germline-derived CDR1 and CDR2 are MNHEY and SVGAGI. This CDR3 has 15 amino acids. This chain's CDR3 is CASSYSPLGAGGYTF. DNA of the CDR3: TGTGCCAGCAGTTACTCGCCGCTTGGGGCCGGTGGCTACACCTTC.

The V and J genes are TRBV14 and TRBJ2-5; 11 nucleotides align to TRBD1. CDR1 and CDR2 (germline): SGHDN, FVKESK. J gave up 5 bases and V 1 base, and 6 bases lay outside the gene matches. This CDR3 has 16 amino acids. This CDR3 reads CASSQGGQGVFETQYF. CDR3 coding DNA: TGTGCCAGCAGCCAAGGGGGACAGGGGGTTTTTGAGACCCAGTACTTC.

The chain combines TRBV27 with TRBJ2-3, with D unclear. V lost 5 bases and J lost 6, with 12 bases in between. The CDR3 consists of 13 residues. CDR1 and CDR2 from the germline V gene are MNHEY and SMNVEV (reference sequence). CDR3 DNA sequence: TGTGCCAGCAGTCCAATCACGTGGGATACGCAGTATTTT. Translation: CASSPITWDTQYF.

The CDR3 here is CASGLAGTGELFF. CDR3 nucleotide sequence: TGTGCTAGTGGTTTGGCGGGAACCGGGGAGCTGTTTTTT. The V and J genes are TRBV12-5 and TRBJ2-2; possibly TRBD2 for D (5 bases). The V gene lost 1 base and the J gene lost 5 bases, with 5 bases spanning the gap. Per the germline V gene, CDR1 is LGHNT and CDR2 is FRNRAP. CDR3 size: 13 residues. The full variable domain, with the rest looked up from reference TRBV12-5 and TRBJ2-2, is DARVTQTPRHKVTEMGQEVTMRCQPILGHNTVFWYRQTMMQGLELLAYFRNRAPLDDSGMPKDRFSAEMPDATLATLKIQPSEPRDSAVYFCASGLAGTGELFFGEGSRLTVL.